This is a list of T cell receptor beta chains from one sample in a study of blood T cells in healthy people across ages. Using its own MiXCR run on the 5' RACE reads, TCRdb lists one record per CDR3 protein. The table shows about 280,000 distinct CDR3 sequences, with roughly 27% occurring only once. The sequencing sample was made of blood. The receptors come from a woman aged 65 to 85 in good health. CDR3s include the opening cysteine and the closing phenylalanine or tryptophan. Each record gives: D gene, J gene, V gene, clone size, CDR3 DNA, CDR3 protein. The D gene is left open where the match is weak. Size values are once, few and many counts, or a class for expanded clones, and some rows have none.

-,TRBJ2-1,TRBV5-6,many,TGTGCCAGCAGCTTCGGTTACGGGACTGATGAGCAGTTCTTC,CASSFGYGTDEQFF
-,TRBJ2-3,TRBV18,few,TGTGCCAGCTCATGGGACAGCACAGATACGCAGTATTTT,CASSWDSTDTQYF
-,TRBJ1-5,TRBV20-1,-,TGCAGTGCTAGAAGGGAGTTCGGGGCTTTTCAGCCCCAGCATTTT,CSARREFGAFQPQHF
TRBD1,TRBJ2-5,TRBV29-1,few,TGCAGCGTTTTTACAGGGGGTCAAGAGACCCAGTACTTC,CSVFTGGQETQYF
-,TRBJ2-5,TRBV27,few,TGTGCCAGCAGTTTTGTGGGCTACCAAGAGACCCGGTACTTC,CASSFVGYQETRYF
TRBD1,TRBJ1-5,TRBV9,few,TGTGCCAGCAGCGTAGGGGAGACAGGGAGGGGGAATCAGCCCCAGCATTTT,CASSVGETGRGNQPQHF
TRBD1,TRBJ1-1,TRBV20-1,many,TGCAGTGCTAGAAGAGCAGGACAGGTAAACACTGAAGCTTTCTTT,CSARRAGQVNTEAFF
-,TRBJ2-1,TRBV6-4,once,TGTGCCAGCAGTGACTCACCGACACTTTCCTACAATGAGCAGTTCTTC,CASSDSPTLSYNEQFF
TRBD1,TRBJ1-4,TRBV29-1,many,TGCAGCGTTGGGGACAGTCTTTATGAAAAACTGTTTTTT,CSVGDSLYEKLFF
-,TRBJ2-5,TRBV5-1,many,TGCGCCAGCAGCTCGGGGGGCGGAGAGACCCAGTACTTC,CASSSGGGETQYF
-,TRBJ2-7,TRBV5-5,-,TGTGCCAGCAGCTTGAGGCGGGCCTACTACGAGCAGTACTTC,CASSLRRAYYEQYF
-,TRBJ1-2,TRBV4-2,-,TGTGCCAGCAGCCAAGATAGGGCACAAGCTAACTATGGCTACACCTTC,CASSQDRAQANYGYTF
TRBD2,TRBJ2-1,TRBV6-2/TRBV6-3,-,TGTGCCACCCTCAAGAGTACTAGCGGGATAAATGAGCAGTTCTTC,CATLKSTSGINEQFF
TRBD1,TRBJ2-7,TRBV6-6,few,TGTGCCAGCAGCCCATCCCAGGGGGCTGGCTCCTACGAGCAGTACTTC,CASSPSQGAGSYEQYF
-,TRBJ2-5,TRBV27,many,TGTGCCAGCAAACCCGGACAGACAATCCAAGAGACCCAGTACTTC,CASKPGQTIQETQYF
-,TRBJ2-3,TRBV7-2,many,TGTGCCAGCAGCTTGGACGGGTCGAGAGATACGCAGTATTTT,CASSLDGSRDTQYF
-,TRBJ2-3,TRBV7-2,-,TGTGCCAGCAGCCAGTGGGTGACAGATACGCAGTATTTT,CASSQWVTDTQYF
-,TRBJ2-3,TRBV2,many,TGTGCCAGCATCTGGATTCTTAATACGCAGTATTTT,CASIWILNTQYF
-,TRBJ1-5,TRBV27,few,TGTGCCAGCAGTTTATTTCACGATCAGCCCCAGCATTTT,CASSLFHDQPQHF
-,TRBJ1-4,TRBV20-1,-,TGCAGTGCGTGGGCCCTTAATGAAAAACTGTTTTTT,CSAWALNEKLFF
-,TRBJ2-5,TRBV10-3,-,TGTGCCATCAGTAAGGGGTGGACGGTAAAAGAGACCCAGTACTTC,CAISKGWTVKETQYF
-,TRBJ2-7,TRBV20-1,few,TGCAGTGCTAGAGAGGGGCAAGAATACGAGCAGTACTTC,CSAREGQEYEQYF
-,TRBJ2-7,TRBV9,-,TGTGCCAGCAGCGTCAGGGGGGCGCGAGAGCTGGGCGAGCAGTACTTC,CASSVRGARELGEQYF
-,TRBJ1-4,TRBV6-6,few,TGTGCCAGCAGCGACTCACCCCTAGTTCAGGAAAAACTGTTTTTT,CASSDSPLVQEKLFF
-,TRBJ2-7,TRBV5-1,few,TGCGCCAGCAGCACGACAGGAGCCTGGGGCGAGCAGTACTTC,CASSTTGAWGEQYF
TRBD2,TRBJ2-3,TRBV20-1,few,TGCAGTGCTGCCGAGCGGGGGGGGTGGGTGGATACGCAGTATTTT,CSAAERGGWVDTQYF
TRBD1,TRBJ1-2,TRBV29-1,few,TGCAGCGGTTCGGAGGGGGCCAACTATGGCTACACCTTC,CSGSEGANYGYTF
-,TRBJ1-4,TRBV7-2,-,TGTGCCACGAACAAAGGGGCAACTAATGAAAAACTGTTTTTT,CATNKGATNEKLFF
TRBD2,TRBJ2-1,TRBV29-1,few,TGCAGCGTCGCGGGGGTCGTATTCAATGAGCAGTTCTTC,CSVAGVVFNEQFF
TRBD1,TRBJ1-1,TRBV6-6,-,TGTGCCAGCAGCCCAACCGACAGGGCTGAAGCTTTCTTT,CASSPTDRAEAFF
-,TRBJ2-7,TRBV28,-,TGTGCCAGCAGTGTAGCTCCGGACTACGAGCAGTACTTC,CASSVAPDYEQYF
-,TRBJ1-1,TRBV12-3/TRBV12-4,-,TGTGCCAGCAGTTACGGGGATACTTCGGGCACTGAAGCTTTCTTT,CASSYGDTSGTEAFF
-,TRBJ1-5,TRBV24-1,-,TGTGCCACCAGTGAAACGGGAAATCAGCCCCAGCATTTT,CATSETGNQPQHF
TRBD2,TRBJ2-5,TRBV20-1,few,TGCAGTGCTAGATTAGCGGGGCAGCCGCAAGAGACCCAGTACTTC,CSARLAGQPQETQYF
TRBD2,TRBJ2-1,TRBV7-6,-,TGTGCCAGCAGCTCGGGATTAGCGGGAGGGCGTTATGAGCAGTTCTTC,CASSSGLAGGRYEQFF
-,TRBJ2-1,TRBV9,-,TGTGCCAGCAGCCAAAAGAAGGGCCGAGACTACAATGAGCAGTTCTTC,CASSQKKGRDYNEQFF
TRBD2,TRBJ2-5,TRBV5-1,-,TGCGCCAGCAGCCCTTTAGCGGGAATCGGGGGGGAGACCCAGTACTTC,CASSPLAGIGGETQYF
-,TRBJ2-1,TRBV6-1,-,TGTGCCAGCAGTGAAGCTCGGATGACTAGATACAATGAGCAGTTCTTC,CASSEARMTRYNEQFF
TRBD1,TRBJ1-3,TRBV6-5,-,TGTGCCAGCAGTTATCCACAGACAGGGCAGAGCTCTGGAAACACCATATATTTT,CASSYPQTGQSSGNTIYF
-,TRBJ1-2,TRBV27,-,TGTGCCAGCAGTTTATCAGGAGTTACAATCTATGGCTACACCTTC,CASSLSGVTIYGYTF
-,TRBJ1-6,TRBV5-6,-,TGTGCCAGCAGCTTCGGGGAGGGTAAGGGAAATTCACCCCTCCACTTT,CASSFGEGKGNSPLHF
-,TRBJ1-5,TRBV20-1,-,TGCAGTGCAGGGGCCCTCAATCAGCCCCAGCATTTT,CSAGALNQPQHF
-,TRBJ2-1,TRBV4-1,few,TGCGCCAGCAGCCAAGATGCGGAGCGGAGCAGGAGAAATGAGCAGTTCTTC,CASSQDAERSRRNEQFF
TRBD2,TRBJ2-1,TRBV19,-,TGTGCCAGTACCTTCGGCGGGAGCTTCTACAATGTGCAGTTCTTC,CASTFGGSFYNVQFF
TRBD1,TRBJ2-4,TRBV15,-,TGTGCCACCAGCAGAGATCAATATGGGACAGGGGGCTCTGGGACCAAAAACATTCAGTACTTC,CATSRDQYGTGGSGTKNIQYF
-,TRBJ2-1,TRBV7-2,few,TGTGCCGGCAGCTTAGCGTTGCGGGATGAGCAGTTCTTC,CAGSLALRDEQFF
-,TRBJ2-7,TRBV6-2/TRBV6-3,few,TGTGCCAGCAGGGGAGATATGCAGTACGAGCAGTACTTC,CASRGDMQYEQYF
TRBD2,TRBJ2-3,TRBV6-6,-,TGTGCCAGCACTCCGACTAGCGAGAATCCAGATACGCAGTATTTT,CASTPTSENPDTQYF
-,TRBJ2-7,TRBV15,few,TGTGCCACCAGCAGAGATGGACAGACCAACGAGCAGTACTTC,CATSRDGQTNEQYF
TRBD2,TRBJ2-3,TRBV10-3,-,TGTGCCTTCAGTGAGGGGACTAGCTGGGGGGATACGCAGTATTTT,CAFSEGTSWGDTQYF
-,TRBJ2-1,TRBV4-3,few,TGCGCCAGCAGCCAAGACGGCGGCCTCCTGGGGGATGAGCAGTTCTTC,CASSQDGGLLGDEQFF
-,TRBJ2-1,TRBV24-1,-,TGTGCCACCAGTGACCCAGCCGACTACGCTTACAATGAGCAGTTCTTC,CATSDPADYAYNEQFF
TRBD2,TRBJ2-2,TRBV4-2,few,TGTGCCAGCAGACTAGCGGGATATAACACCGGGGAGCTGTTTTTT,CASRLAGYNTGELFF
-,TRBJ1-2,TRBV6-6,-,TGTGCCAGCGGTACGGACTTAAGCCCCAGTCAGGGCTACACCTTC,CASGTDLSPSQGYTF